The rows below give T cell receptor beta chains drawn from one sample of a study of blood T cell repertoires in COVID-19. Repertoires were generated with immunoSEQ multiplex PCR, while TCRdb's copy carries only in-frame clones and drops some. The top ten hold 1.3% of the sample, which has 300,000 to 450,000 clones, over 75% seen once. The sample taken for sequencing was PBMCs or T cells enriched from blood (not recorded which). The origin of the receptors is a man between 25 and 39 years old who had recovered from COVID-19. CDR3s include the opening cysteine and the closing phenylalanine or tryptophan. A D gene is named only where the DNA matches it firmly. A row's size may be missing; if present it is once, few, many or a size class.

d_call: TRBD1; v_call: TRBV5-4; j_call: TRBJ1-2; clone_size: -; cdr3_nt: TGTGCCAGCAGCTTGGGGACAGGGTATTTAGTGGATGGCTACACCTTC; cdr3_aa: CASSLGTGYLVDGYTF
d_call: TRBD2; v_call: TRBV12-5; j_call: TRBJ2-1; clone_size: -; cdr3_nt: TGTGCTAGTGGTGCCCGACTAGCGGGGAAAGAGCAGTTCTTC; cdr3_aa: CASGARLAGKEQFF
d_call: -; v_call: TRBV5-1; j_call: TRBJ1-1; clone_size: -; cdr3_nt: TGCGCCAGCAGTTTACAGGCCCTGAACACTGAAGCTTTCTTT; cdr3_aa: CASSLQALNTEAFF
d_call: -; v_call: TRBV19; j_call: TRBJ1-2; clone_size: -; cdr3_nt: TGTGCCAGTAGTATCGGTCAGGGGCCCTATGGCTACACCTTC; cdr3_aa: CASSIGQGPYGYTF
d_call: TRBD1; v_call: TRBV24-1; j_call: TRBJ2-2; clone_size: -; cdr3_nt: TGTGCCACCAGTGACCCACGACAGGGTAACACCGGGGAGCTGTTTTTT; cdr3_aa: CATSDPRQGNTGELFF
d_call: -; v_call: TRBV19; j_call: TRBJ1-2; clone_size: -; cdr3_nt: TGTGCCAGTAGACGGGACGGGACTATCGGCTACACCTTC; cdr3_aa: CASRRDGTIGYTF
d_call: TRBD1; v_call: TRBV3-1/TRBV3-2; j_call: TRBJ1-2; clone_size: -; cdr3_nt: TGTGCCAGCAGCCATCAACAGGGGGCCTATGGCTACACCTTC; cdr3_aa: CASSHQQGAYGYTF
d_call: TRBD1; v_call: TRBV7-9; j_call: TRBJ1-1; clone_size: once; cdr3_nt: TGTGCCAGCAGCCCGACAGGGGGCACTGAAGCTTTCTTT; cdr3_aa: CASSPTGGTEAFF
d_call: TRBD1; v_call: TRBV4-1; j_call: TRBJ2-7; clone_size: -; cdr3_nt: TGCGCCAGCAGCCAGCCCGGACAGGGGGTTCCGTACGAGCAGTACTTC; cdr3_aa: CASSQPGQGVPYEQYF
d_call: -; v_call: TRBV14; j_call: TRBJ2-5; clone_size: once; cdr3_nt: TGTGCCAGCAGCCGGGGGGGGGCGTTTGGGGAAGAGACCCAGTACTTC; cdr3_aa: CASSRGGAFGEETQYF